This is a list of T cell receptor beta chains from one sample in a study of cytomegalovirus exposure and HLA in healthy donors. Sequenced by immunoSEQ multiplex PCR; TCRdb stores in-frame clones only, minus some. The repertoire consists of around 210,000 clones, with 82% occurring once and the leading ten covering around 3%. What was sequenced was PBMCs. Receptors originate from a woman between 40 and 50 years old in good health and CMV-seronegative. The CDR3 runs from the conserved cysteine through the conserved F or W. A D gene is named only where the DNA matches it firmly. Rows give clone size only sometimes, using once, few, many, or a class for an expanded clone.

size: -
J: TRBJ1-2
V: TRBV10-3
D: -
DNA: TGTGCCATCAGTGAGTCGACCCCCGGGTTCTATGGCTACACCTTC
CDR3: CAISESTPGFYGYTF

size: -
J: TRBJ2-2
V: TRBV18
D: -
DNA: TGTGCCAGCTCGACCTCAGGACCGGGAGTACCCGGGGAGCTGTTTTTT
CDR3: CASSTSGPGVPGELFF

size: once
J: TRBJ1-5
V: TRBV6-5
D: TRBD1
DNA: TGTGCCAGCAGTGGAACAGGGGGCCAACAGCCCCAGCATTTT
CDR3: CASSGTGGQQPQHF

size: few
J: TRBJ1-1
V: TRBV30
D: TRBD1
DNA: TGTGCCTGGAGCTCAGGGACAGGGGGCTGGGAGACTGAAGCTTTCTTT
CDR3: CAWSSGTGGWETEAFF

size: -
J: TRBJ2-1
V: TRBV6-5
D: -
DNA: TGTGCCAGCAGTTATGCGGGGACCTCCAATGAGCAGTTCTTC
CDR3: CASSYAGTSNEQFF

size: -
J: TRBJ2-7
V: TRBV30
D: TRBD2
DNA: TGTGCCTGGAGTCCGGGGACTAGCGGAGCCCCCTACGAGCAGTACTTC
CDR3: CAWSPGTSGAPYEQYF

size: -
J: TRBJ2-7
V: TRBV7-2
D: -
DNA: TGTGCCAGCAGCTTGGCGCGGGCTTGGGAGCAGTACTTC
CDR3: CASSLARAWEQYF

size: -
J: TRBJ2-3
V: TRBV29-1
D: -
DNA: TGCAGCGTTCCCGGGGGAGATACGCAGTATTTT
CDR3: CSVPGGDTQYF

size: -
J: TRBJ2-7
V: TRBV9
D: TRBD1
DNA: TGTGCCAGCAGCAAAGGGGACAGGGCCACCTACGAGCAGTACTTC
CDR3: CASSKGDRATYEQYF

size: -
J: TRBJ2-7
V: TRBV5-4
D: TRBD2
DNA: TGTGCCAGCAGGGTAGAACCTAGCGGCGACTTCTACGAGCAGTACTTC
CDR3: CASRVEPSGDFYEQYF

size: -
J: TRBJ1-1
V: TRBV27
D: -
DNA: TGTGCCAGCAGAGGAGGGATTAGGGTCACTGAAGCTTTCTTT
CDR3: CASRGGIRVTEAFF

size: -
J: TRBJ2-3
V: TRBV9
D: -
DNA: TGTGCCAGCAGCGTAGAGGGGACTCCTTTGGGGCCAGATACGCAGTATTTT
CDR3: CASSVEGTPLGPDTQYF

size: -
J: TRBJ1-5
V: TRBV7-2
D: -
DNA: TGTGCCAGCAGTCTACGGGGGTTTACGAACAATCAGCCCCAGCATTTT
CDR3: CASSLRGFTNNQPQHF

size: once
J: TRBJ2-2
V: TRBV19
D: TRBD2
DNA: TGTGCCAGTACGGGACTAGCTTACACCGGGGAGCTGTTTTTT
CDR3: CASTGLAYTGELFF

size: -
J: TRBJ2-1
V: TRBV29-1
D: -
DNA: TGCAGCGTTGGACTCGCGGGAACCTACAATGAGCAGTTCTTC
CDR3: CSVGLAGTYNEQFF

size: -
J: TRBJ2-7
V: TRBV10-3
D: TRBD1
DNA: TGTGCCATCAGTGGGGGACAGGGAGTTTCCTACGAGCAGTACTTC
CDR3: CAISGGQGVSYEQYF

size: -
J: TRBJ1-6
V: TRBV13
D: -
DNA: TGTGCCAGCAGGACGGGGGGCGAGGGTAATTCACCCCTCCACTTT
CDR3: CASRTGGEGNSPLHF

size: -
J: TRBJ2-7
V: TRBV4-2
D: TRBD1
DNA: TGTGCCAGCAGCCAACAGGGGGATGCCCCTTACGAGCAGTACTTC
CDR3: CASSQQGDAPYEQYF

size: -
J: TRBJ2-1
V: TRBV19
D: TRBD2
DNA: TGTGCCAGTAGGCCCCTAACGAGAGCGGGAAAGGACAATGAGCAGTTCTTC
CDR3: CASRPLTRAGKDNEQFF

size: few
J: TRBJ1-5
V: TRBV2
D: -
DNA: TGTGCCAGCAGTGTAGGGGCCTATAGCAATCAGCCCCAGCATTTT
CDR3: CASSVGAYSNQPQHF

size: -
J: TRBJ2-7
V: TRBV5-1
D: TRBD1
DNA: TGCGCCAGCAGATCGGGGACAGCCCTCTACGAGCAGTACTTC
CDR3: CASRSGTALYEQYF

size: -
J: TRBJ1-1
V: TRBV10-2
D: TRBD1
DNA: TGCGCCAGCATTGAGACAGGGGGGATCACTGAAGCTTTCTTT
CDR3: CASIETGGITEAFF

size: -
J: TRBJ2-2
V: TRBV7-9
D: -
DNA: TGTGCCAGCAGCTTAGGACGGAGCCCCCGCACCGGGGAGCTGTTTTTT
CDR3: CASSLGRSPRTGELFF

size: -
J: TRBJ1-2
V: TRBV28
D: -
DNA: TGTGCCAGCAGTGCGGTCCCAGGGTATGGCTACACCTTC
CDR3: CASSAVPGYGYTF

size: -
J: TRBJ2-1
V: TRBV7-9
D: TRBD1
DNA: TGTGCCAGCAGCTTAAGGGCCGGGACAGGGAATAATGAGCAGTTCTTC
CDR3: CASSLRAGTGNNEQFF

size: -
J: TRBJ1-2
V: TRBV30
D: TRBD1
DNA: TGTGTTTCCAAGGGACAGGGACCCTATGGCTACACCTTC
CDR3: CVSKGQGPYGYTF

size: -
J: TRBJ2-7
V: TRBV7-2
D: TRBD1
DNA: TGTGCCAGCAGCGCCGACAGGGGCCCGAGCTACGAGCAGTACTTC
CDR3: CASSADRGPSYEQYF

size: -
J: TRBJ2-3
V: TRBV5-1
D: -
DNA: TGCGCCAGCAGCTTGGGGGACTTTGAAACAGATACGCAGTATTTT
CDR3: CASSLGDFETDTQYF

size: few
J: TRBJ2-7
V: TRBV7-2
D: -
DNA: TGTGCCAGCAGTAACGCCGGGTCCGAGCAGTACTTC
CDR3: CASSNAGSEQYF

size: -
J: TRBJ2-6
V: TRBV7-3
D: -
DNA: TGTGCCAGCACCGCGAACTCTGGGGCCAACGTCCTGACTTTC
CDR3: CASTANSGANVLTF

size: once
J: TRBJ2-1
V: TRBV4-1
D: TRBD2
DNA: TGCGCCAGCAGCCAAGGTCGGGCTAGCGGCCACAATGAGCAGTTCTTC
CDR3: CASSQGRASGHNEQFF

size: -
J: TRBJ2-7
V: TRBV7-8
D: -
DNA: TGTGCCAGCAGCTTAGTCCAGGGTGTGCACGAGCAGTACTTC
CDR3: CASSLVQGVHEQYF